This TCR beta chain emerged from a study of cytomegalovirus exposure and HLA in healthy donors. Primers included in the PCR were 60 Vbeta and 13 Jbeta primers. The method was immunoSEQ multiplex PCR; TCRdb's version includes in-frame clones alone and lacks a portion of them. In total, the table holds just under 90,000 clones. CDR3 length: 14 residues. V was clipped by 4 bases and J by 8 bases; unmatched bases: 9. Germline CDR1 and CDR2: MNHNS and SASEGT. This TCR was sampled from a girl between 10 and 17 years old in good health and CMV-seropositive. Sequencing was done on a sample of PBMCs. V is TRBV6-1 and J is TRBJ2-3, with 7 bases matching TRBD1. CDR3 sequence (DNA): TGTGCCAGCAGTGGGAAGGGGGCTCCATTTACGCAGTATTTT. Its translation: CASSGKGAPFTQYF.